These T cell receptor beta chains were read from a single sample in a study of beta chain features in type 1 diabetes. Some clones are missing from TCRdb's copy, which holds only in-frame ones; the method was immunoSEQ multiplex PCR. The sample lists roughly 700,000 clones, about an eighth occurring once. The sample was naive CD4+ T cells from blood. All receptors derive from a man between 18 and 29 years old with type 1 diabetes. The CDR3 runs from the conserved cysteine through the conserved F or W. D genes are given only for firm matches. Only some rows state a clone size, as once, few, many or a class for expanded clones.

clone_size	v_call	j_call	d_call	cdr3_aa	cdr3_nt
-	TRBV19	TRBJ1-6	TRBD1	CASRAGQGSSPLHF	TGTGCCAGTAGGGCGGGACAGGGAAGTTCACCCCTCCACTTT
few	TRBV19	TRBJ1-1	TRBD1	CASSMDRVNTEAFF	TGTGCCAGTAGTATGGACAGGGTGAACACTGAAGCTTTCTTT
few	TRBV11-3	TRBJ2-1	-	CASSPGREYSEQFF	TGTGCCAGCAGCCCCGGACGGGAGTATAGTGAGCAGTTCTTC
-	TRBV7-7	TRBJ2-1	-	CASSLGQASNEQFF	TGTGCCAGCAGCTTAGGACAGGCCTCCAATGAGCAGTTCTTC
few	TRBV5-1	TRBJ2-1	-	CASSLRLAHNEQFF	TGCGCCAGCAGCTTGAGGCTAGCTCACAATGAGCAGTTCTTC
-	TRBV6-5	TRBJ1-6	-	CASMRGGTYSPLHF	TGTGCCAGCATGCGAGGGGGGACGTATTCACCCCTCCACTTT
-	TRBV7-9	TRBJ1-5	-	CASSSGQSNQPQHF	TGTGCCAGCAGCTCAGGACAGAGCAATCAGCCCCAGCATTTT
few	TRBV5-1	TRBJ1-2	-	CASSIDGQIRLEYGYTF	TGCGCCAGCAGCATCGATGGGCAAATCAGACTGGAGTATGGCTACACCTTC
-	TRBV6-6	TRBJ2-7	-	CASRFERNYEQYF	TGTGCCAGCAGGTTCGAGCGAAACTACGAGCAGTACTTC
few	TRBV5-1	TRBJ2-5	-	CASSQGHLQETQYF	TGCGCCAGCAGTCAGGGGCATCTTCAAGAGACCCAGTACTTC
-	TRBV25-1	TRBJ1-3	TRBD1	CASSFPGQARSGNTIYF	TGTGCCAGCAGTTTCCCGGGACAGGCCCGCTCTGGAAACACCATATATTTT
few	TRBV19	TRBJ2-2	-	CASSIVGSTGELFF	TGTGCCAGTAGTATAGTGGGCAGCACCGGGGAGCTGTTTTTT
few	TRBV7-3	TRBJ2-1	TRBD2	CASSVAPSGGPYNEQFF	TGTGCCAGCAGCGTAGCGCCTAGCGGGGGGCCTTACAATGAGCAGTTCTTC
-	TRBV30	TRBJ1-6	TRBD1	CAWSGRDRTYSPLHF	TGTGCCTGGAGTGGCCGGGACAGGACATATTCACCCCTCCACTTT
-	TRBV6-5	TRBJ1-2	TRBD1	CASRQGYYGYTF	TGTGCCAGCAGACAGGGGTACTATGGCTACACCTTC
-	TRBV9	TRBJ1-1	-	CASSRTENTEAFF	TGTGCCAGCAGCAGGACAGAGAACACTGAAGCTTTCTTT
-	TRBV6-1	TRBJ2-3	-	CASMIGDGDTQYF	TGTGCCAGCATGATCGGGGACGGGGATACGCAGTATTTT
-	TRBV5-6	TRBJ2-3	-	CASSLSGGQDTDTQYF	TGTGCCAGCAGCTTGTCCGGGGGGCAAGACACAGATACGCAGTATTTT
few	TRBV5-6	TRBJ2-7	TRBD1	CASSFGTGAYEQYF	TGTGCCAGCAGCTTTGGGACAGGGGCCTACGAGCAGTACTTC
few	TRBV29-1	TRBJ1-2	-	CSAGDLVYGYTF	TGCAGCGCCGGCGACCTCGTCTATGGCTACACCTTC
-	TRBV6-6	TRBJ2-5	TRBD2	CASSYSGREETQYF	TGTGCCAGCAGTTACTCAGGGAGGGAAGAGACCCAGTACTTC
few	TRBV6-6	TRBJ2-3	-	CASTLGAPHTDTQYF	TGTGCCAGCACCCTGGGAGCTCCCCACACAGATACGCAGTATTTT
-	TRBV4-2	TRBJ1-2	-	CASSQEVGRGFGYTF	TGTGCCAGCAGCCAAGAGGTTGGCAGGGGATTTGGCTACACCTTC
-	TRBV23-1	TRBJ2-5	-	CASSPNGTPRTAETQYF	TGCGCCAGCAGTCCTAACGGGACACCCAGGACCGCGGAGACCCAGTACTTC
-	TRBV5-6	TRBJ2-1	-	CASSSLGVRNEQFF	TGTGCCAGCAGCTCGTTAGGGGTGAGGAATGAGCAGTTCTTC
-	TRBV9	TRBJ1-3	-	CASTKQATGNTIYF	TGTGCCAGCACTAAACAAGCTACTGGAAACACCATATATTTT
-	TRBV7-9	TRBJ1-6	-	CASTSGKAANSPLHF	TGTGCCAGCACGTCGGGGAAGGCAGCTAATTCACCCCTCCACTTT
-	TRBV27	TRBJ2-4	-	CASSLKPVGAKNIQYF	TGTGCCAGCAGTTTAAAGCCCGTCGGGGCCAAAAACATTCAGTACTTC
-	TRBV7-2	TRBJ2-1	-	CASSSRIVNEQFF	TGTGCCAGCAGCTCCAGGATTGTCAATGAGCAGTTCTTC
-	TRBV30	TRBJ2-2	-	CAWRRTVNTGELFF	TGTGCCTGGAGGAGGACAGTTAACACCGGGGAGCTGTTTTTT
-	TRBV6-6	TRBJ2-7	-	CASSSPAGAYF	TGTGCCAGCAGCTCCCCGGCGGGGGCCTACTTC
-	TRBV5-6	TRBJ2-7	-	CASSIRGYEQYF	TGTGCCAGCAGTATCCGGGGCTACGAGCAGTACTTC
few	TRBV5-4	TRBJ2-1	TRBD2	CASSLGSSSGGAEYEQFF	TGTGCCAGCAGCTTGGGTTCCTCCAGCGGGGGGGCTGAGTATGAGCAGTTCTTC
-	TRBV2	TRBJ2-7	-	CASSERAWSFHEQYF	TGTGCCAGCAGTGAAAGGGCCTGGAGCTTCCACGAGCAGTACTTC